This entry lists 20 T cell receptor beta chains sequenced from one sample in a study of cytomegalovirus exposure and HLA in healthy donors. Primers for the PCR totalled 60 Vbeta and 13 Jbeta. Sequencing was performed with immunoSEQ multiplex PCR; in TCRdb, only in-frame clones are kept and a portion is missing. The table lists roughly 140,000 clones, 80% to 90% of them singletons. The source material was PBMCs. Receptors originate from a woman aged 40 to 50 in good health and CMV-seropositive.

V and J are TRBV9 and TRBJ2-7, with 8 bases that match TRBD1. CDR3 length: 14 residues. Germline lookup yields CDR1 SGDLS and CDR2 YYNGEE. The V and J ends lost 2 bases and 3 bases, in that order; junction bases with no gene match: 4. The CDR3 nucleotides read TGTGCCAGCAGCGTCGGACAGGGAATCTACGAGCAGTACTTC. It yields the protein CASSVGQGIYEQYF.

The rearrangement links TRBV19 to TRBJ1-5; perhaps TRBD1 as D (6 bases). Trimming took 5 bases from V and 1 from J, leaving 15 bases between them. Germline lookup yields CDR1 LNHDA and CDR2 SQIVND (reference sequence). The CDR3 spans 16 residues. This chain's CDR3 is CASSALGQGSNQPQHF. The CDR3 DNA sequence: TGTGCCAGTAGTGCTCTCGGGCAGGGGAGCAATCAGCCCCAGCATTTT.

The chain joins TRBV7-6 to TRBJ2-7; 8 nucleotides agree with TRBD1. CDR3 size: 14 residues. Germline loops: CDR1 SGHVS, CDR2 FNYEAQ. Trimming at V came to 4 bases and at J to 5 bases, leaving 7 bases not matched to a gene. The CDR3 sequence is CASSSVTGAHEQYF. CDR3 bases: TGTGCCAGCAGCTCCGTGACAGGGGCCCACGAGCAGTACTTC.

The gene calls are TRBV13 and TRBJ2-7, with D possibly being TRBD1 (6 bases). V was shortened by 6 bases and J by 5 bases, with 11 bases between the two germline ends. The CDR3 is made up of 12 amino acids. Germline V gene sequence: CDR1 PRHDT, CDR2 FYEKMQ (reference sequence). The CDR3, as DNA: TGTGCCAGCAGTCAGGGGATCCACGAGCAGTACTTC. This codes for CASSQGIHEQYF.

This clone was seen once. The V gene is TRBV5-8, the J gene TRBJ1-2; 9 bases are shared with TRBD1. The J segment lost 8 bases and the V segment lost 0 bases, leaving 2 bases of the junction unmatched. This CDR3 has 13 amino acids. Germline CDR1 is SGHTS and CDR2 is YDEGEE. In DNA form, the CDR3 reads TGTGCCAGCAGCTTGGGACAGGGGGACGGCTACACCTTC. This gives the protein CASSLGQGDGYTF.

The chain recombines TRBV30 with TRBJ2-1, with TRBD1 matching 7 bases. V dropped 5 bases and J dropped 7; count of bases not matched to a gene: 5. The germline CDR1 and CDR2 sequences are GTSNPN and SVGIG (reference sequence). This CDR3 has 12 residues. In nucleotides, the CDR3 is TGTGCCTGGGCTGACAGGGATAATGAGCAGTTCTTC. Residues: CAWADRDNEQFF.

The genes are TRBV6-6 and TRBJ2-1; 7 bases line up with TRBD2. Losses at the gene ends were 8 bases for V and 3 bases for J; bases not matched to a gene: 7. This CDR3 is 14 amino acids long. The germline V gene has CDR1 MNHNY and CDR2 SVGAGI (reference sequence). The CDR3 spells CASGGDPLYNEQFF. The DNA for the CDR3 is TGTGCCAGCGGGGGGGACCCACTCTACAATGAGCAGTTCTTC.

CDR3 sequence (DNA): TGTGCCAGTAGTATAAGCCCCACGGGAGGGGATACGCAGTATTTT. The encoded protein is CASSISPTGGDTQYF. The rearrangement joins TRBV19 to TRBJ2-3; TRBD2 agrees at 8 bases. This CDR3 spans 15 amino acids. CDR1 and CDR2 (germline): LNHDA, SQIVND (reference sequence). The ends lost 2 bases at V and 6 bases at J; junction bases unmatched: 7.

The rearrangement uses TRBV6-1 and TRBJ2-2, with 8 bases that match TRBD1. The CDR3 is made up of 15 amino acids. Losses at the gene ends were 1 base for V and 6 bases for J; bases not matched to a gene: 4. Per the germline V gene, CDR1 is MNHNS and CDR2 is SASEGT. This CDR3 reads CASSEVTGGAGELFF. The CDR3 DNA is TGTGCCAGCAGTGAAGTTACAGGGGGTGCCGGGGAGCTGTTTTTT.

The rearrangement links TRBV9 to TRBJ2-5, with 9 bases identical to TRBD2. The CDR3 totals 16 residues. V gave up 0 bases and J gave up 2 bases; unmatched junction bases: 5. The germline V gene encodes CDR1 SGDLS and CDR2 YYNGEE. The DNA for the CDR3 is TGTGCCAGCAGCGTAGGGGGCCTAGCGGGACAAGAGACCCAGTACTTC. Translation: CASSVGGLAGQETQYF.

The chain combines TRBV29-1 with TRBJ2-7, with 12 bases aligning to TRBD2. The CDR3 length is 13 residues. V lost 5 bases to trimming and J lost 6 bases; unmatched junction nucleotides: 5. The germline CDR1 and CDR2 sequences are SQVTM and ANQGSEA. CDR3 bases: TGCAGCGTTCGACTAGCGGGAGAAGGCGAGCAGTACTTC. Its translation: CSVRLAGEGEQYF.

The chain recombines TRBV30 with TRBJ1-2, with 7 bases identical to TRBD1. The CDR3 is made up of 14 amino acids. Germline loops: CDR1 GTSNPN, CDR2 SVGIG (reference sequence). V trimming: 3 bases; J trimming: 8 bases; junction bases outside the gene matches: 12. Written as DNA, the CDR3 is TGTGCCTGGAGCCGGGGACAGTCCAAGGGCGGCTACACCTTC. It is translated as CAWSRGQSKGGYTF.

The V and J genes are TRBV12-2 and TRBJ2-5; TRBD2, the D gene given by the table, was not confirmed from the DNA. TRBV12-2 is a pseudogene segment. The CDR3 length is 17 residues. In nucleotides, the CDR3 is TGTGCAAGTCGCTTAGAGGGCCGACTAGCGGGAGAAGAGACCCAGTACTTC. Protein product: CASRLEGRLAGEETQYF.

This clone was counted between two and nine times. The chain carries TRBV6-6 and TRBJ1-1; D ambiguous. The CDR3 is made up of 14 amino acids. Germline V lookup: CDR1 MNHNY, CDR2 SVGAGI (reference sequence). The V end lost 6 bases, the J end lost 1 base, and 12 bases lay between the germline ends. The CDR3 reads CASSPPAGNTEAFF. As DNA, the CDR3 is TGTGCCAGCAGCCCTCCAGCGGGGAACACTGAAGCTTTCTTT.

The chain combines TRBV7-9 with TRBJ2-5; D perhaps matches TRBD2 (6 bases). This CDR3 has 10 amino acids. Germline V CDR1 and CDR2: SEHNR, FQNEAQ (reference sequence). Trimming shortened V by 5 bases and J by 11 bases, and 9 bases separated the two germline ends. This chain's CDR3 is CASSGGEQYF. In DNA, the CDR3 is TGTGCCAGCAGCGGCGGGGAGCAGTACTTC.

This clone was picked up a small number of times. The chain recombines TRBV28 with TRBJ1-1; TRBD1 matches at 8 bases. The CDR3 spans 16 residues. Germline CDR1 reads MDHEN; CDR2 reads SYDVKM. Losses at the gene ends were 5 bases for V and 7 bases for J; bases not matched to a gene: 15. CDR3 protein: CASSPPSRGLVGEAFF. Here the CDR3 DNA reads TGTGCCAGCAGTCCCCCATCCAGGGGGCTGGTTGGTGAAGCTTTCTTT.

The genes are TRBV19 and TRBJ2-7; 10 nucleotides agree with TRBD1. CDR3 length equals 13 residues. After removal of 11 bases from V and 4 bases from J, the junction contained 8 bases not matched to a gene. Germline-derived CDR1 and CDR2 are LNHDA and SQIVND (reference sequence). CDR3 residues: CASRDRGVYEQYF. CDR3 DNA: TGTGCCTCCCGGGACAGGGGCGTATACGAGCAGTACTTC.

The chain is built from TRBV27 and TRBJ1-1, with 8 bases lining up with TRBD1. CDR3 size: 15 residues. CDR1 is MNHEY, CDR2 SMNVEV, per germline (reference sequence). Germline trimming cut 5 bases from V and 0 bases from J; bases unmatched to any gene: 5. The CDR3 protein is CASSPGTGMNTEAFF. The CDR3 nucleotides read TGTGCCAGCAGTCCCGGGACAGGTATGAACACTGAAGCTTTCTTT.

V is TRBV13 and J is TRBJ2-7, with 7 bases that match TRBD2. The germline gives CDR1 PRHDT, CDR2 FYEKMQ (reference sequence). Trimming removed 6 bases from V and 2 bases from J; junction bases left unmatched: 1. This CDR3 is 12 amino acids long. The CDR3 reads CASSREAYEQYF. DNA of the CDR3: TGTGCCAGCAGTCGGGAGGCCTACGAGCAGTACTTC. The full variable domain, completed using reference TRBV13 and TRBJ2-7, is AAGVIQSPRHLIKEKRETATLKCYPIPRHDTVYWYQQGPGQDPQFLISFYEKMQSDKGSIPDRFSAQQFSDYHSELNMSSLELGDSALYFCASSREAYEQYFGPGTRLTVT.

The rearrangement joins TRBV27 to TRBJ2-5, with unresolved D. The J call may not be correct, given that the DNA end is closer to TRBJ2-7. CDR1 is MNHEY and CDR2 is SMNVEV in the germline V gene (reference sequence). The CDR3 sequence is 13 residues long. The CDR3 loop is CASSLSISYEQYF. The DNA of the CDR3 is TGTGCCAGCAGTTTATCGATATCCTACGAGCAGTACTTC.